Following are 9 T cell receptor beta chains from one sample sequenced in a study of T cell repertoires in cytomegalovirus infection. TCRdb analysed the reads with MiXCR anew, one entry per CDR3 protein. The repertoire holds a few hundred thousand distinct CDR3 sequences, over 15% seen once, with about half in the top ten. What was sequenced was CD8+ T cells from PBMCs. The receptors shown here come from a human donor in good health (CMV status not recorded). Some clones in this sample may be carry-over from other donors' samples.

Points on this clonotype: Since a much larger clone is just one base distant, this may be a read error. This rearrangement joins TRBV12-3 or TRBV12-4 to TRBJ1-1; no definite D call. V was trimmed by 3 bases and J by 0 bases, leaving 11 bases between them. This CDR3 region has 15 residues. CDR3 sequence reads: CASSFPVGLNTEAFF. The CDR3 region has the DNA TGTGCCAGCAGTTTTCCGGTAGGGCTGAACACTGAAGCTTTCTTT.

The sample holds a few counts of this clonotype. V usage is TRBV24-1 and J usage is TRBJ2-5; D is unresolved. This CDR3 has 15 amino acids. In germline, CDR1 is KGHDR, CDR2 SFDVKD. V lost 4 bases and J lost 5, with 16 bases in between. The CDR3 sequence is CATSETSGQLETQYF. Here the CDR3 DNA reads TGTGCCACCAGTGAAACCTCGGGCCAGCTGGAGACCCAGTACTTC.

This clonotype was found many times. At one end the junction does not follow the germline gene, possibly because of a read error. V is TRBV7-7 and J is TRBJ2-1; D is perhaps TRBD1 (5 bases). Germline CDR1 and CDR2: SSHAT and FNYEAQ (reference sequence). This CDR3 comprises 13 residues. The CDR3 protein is CASSRRQYNDEFF. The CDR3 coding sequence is TGTGCTAGCAGCCGACGACAGTACAATGATGAGTTCTTC.

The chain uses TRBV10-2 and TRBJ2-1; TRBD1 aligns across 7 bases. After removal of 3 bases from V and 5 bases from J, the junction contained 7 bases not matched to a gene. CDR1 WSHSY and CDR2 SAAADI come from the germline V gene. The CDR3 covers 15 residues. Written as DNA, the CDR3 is TGCGCCAGCAGTGACTTAGGACAGGACGACAATGAGCAGTTCTTC. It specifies CASSDLGQDDNEQFF.

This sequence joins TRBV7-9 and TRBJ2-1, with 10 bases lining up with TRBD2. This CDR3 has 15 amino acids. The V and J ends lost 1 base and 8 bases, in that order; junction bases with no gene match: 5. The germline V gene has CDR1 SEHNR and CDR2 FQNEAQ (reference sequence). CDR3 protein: CASSLGTSGLHEQFF. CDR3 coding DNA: TGTGCCAGCAGCTTAGGGACTAGCGGCCTCCATGAGCAGTTCTTC.

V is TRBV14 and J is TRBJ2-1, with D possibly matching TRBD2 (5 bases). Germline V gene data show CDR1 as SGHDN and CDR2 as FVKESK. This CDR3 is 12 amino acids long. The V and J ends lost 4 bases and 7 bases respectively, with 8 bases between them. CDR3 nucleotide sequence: TGTGCCAGCAGCCGAAGGAGGAATGAGCAGTTCTTC. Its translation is CASSRRRNEQFF.

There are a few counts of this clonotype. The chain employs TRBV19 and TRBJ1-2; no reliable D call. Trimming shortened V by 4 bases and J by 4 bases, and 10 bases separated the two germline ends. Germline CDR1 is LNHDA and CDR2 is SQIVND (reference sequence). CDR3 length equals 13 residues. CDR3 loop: CASSKYPVYGYTF. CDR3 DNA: TGTGCCAGTAGTAAGTACCCGGTCTATGGCTACACCTTC.

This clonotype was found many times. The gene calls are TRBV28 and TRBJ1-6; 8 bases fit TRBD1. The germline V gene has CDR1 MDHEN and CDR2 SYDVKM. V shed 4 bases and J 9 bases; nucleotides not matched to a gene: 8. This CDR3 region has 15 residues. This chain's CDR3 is CASSSIQGVPSPLHF. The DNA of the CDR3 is TGTGCCAGCAGTTCGATACAGGGGGTGCCTTCACCCCTCCACTTT.

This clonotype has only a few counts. The CDR3 region has the DNA TGTGCCAGCAGCCCCGGGACCGGCGGCTACAATGAGCAGTTCTTC. The encoded protein is CASSPGTGGYNEQFF. The J gene is TRBJ2-1, the V gene TRBV7-6; D might be TRBD1 or TRBD2, each matching 5 bases. Germline CDR1 SGHVS, CDR2 FNYEAQ. This CDR3 contains 15 residues. V gave up 5 bases and J gave up 3 bases, with 14 bases separating them.